A selection of T cell receptor beta chains follows, all from one sample in a study of blood T cell repertoires in COVID-19. TCRdb's copy holds only in-frame clones and misses some; the assay was immunoSEQ multiplex PCR. The sample carries about 370,000 clones, 75% to 90% recorded once. The sequencing sample was made of PBMCs or T cells enriched from blood (not recorded which). These receptors were collected from a young man who had recovered from COVID-19. CDR3s include the opening cysteine and the closing phenylalanine or tryptophan. D genes are given only for firm matches. Clone size appears in some rows only: once, few, many, or a class for an expanded clone.

d_gene: TRBD1; j_gene: TRBJ2-7; v_gene: TRBV18; abundance: .; CDR3aa: CASSSGQPISYEQYF; CDR3nt: TGTGCCAGCTCATCGGGACAGCCCATCTCCTACGAGCAGTACTTC
d_gene: TRBD1; j_gene: TRBJ2-7; v_gene: TRBV3-1/TRBV3-2; abundance: .; CDR3aa: CASSELLTGTGGDEQYF; CDR3nt: TGTGCCAGCAGCGAGCTCCTGACCGGGACAGGGGGCGACGAGCAGTACTTC
d_gene: .; j_gene: TRBJ2-7; v_gene: TRBV5-4; abundance: few; CDR3aa: CASTPIYEQYF; CDR3nt: TGTGCCAGCACCCCTATCTACGAGCAGTACTTC
d_gene: .; j_gene: TRBJ1-3; v_gene: TRBV5-1; abundance: once; CDR3aa: CASSLAGRGNTIYF; CDR3nt: TGCGCCAGCAGCTTGGCAGGGAGGGGAAACACCATATATTTT
d_gene: .; j_gene: TRBJ2-7; v_gene: TRBV27; abundance: .; CDR3aa: CASSSTGAYEQYF; CDR3nt: TGTGCCAGCAGTTCTACAGGCGCCTACGAGCAGTACTTC
d_gene: TRBD2; j_gene: TRBJ2-7; v_gene: TRBV29-1; abundance: .; CDR3aa: CSVTTSGRANEQYF; CDR3nt: TGCAGCGTTACCACTAGCGGGAGGGCCAACGAGCAGTACTTC
d_gene: TRBD1; j_gene: TRBJ2-3; v_gene: TRBV5-6; abundance: .; CDR3aa: CASSPIRQGVADTQYF; CDR3nt: TGTGCCAGCAGCCCTATCAGACAGGGGGTCGCAGATACGCAGTATTTT
d_gene: .; j_gene: TRBJ2-3; v_gene: TRBV11-3; abundance: .; CDR3aa: CASSFAGGLGDTQYF; CDR3nt: TGTGCCAGCAGCTTCGCCGGGGGGCTCGGAGATACGCAGTATTTT
d_gene: TRBD2; j_gene: TRBJ2-1; v_gene: TRBV2; abundance: .; CDR3aa: CASSDPSGVNEQFF; CDR3nt: TGTGCCAGCAGTGACCCTAGCGGGGTAAATGAGCAGTTCTTC
d_gene: .; j_gene: TRBJ1-2; v_gene: TRBV9; abundance: .; CDR3aa: CASSVQGSNYGYTF; CDR3nt: TGTGCCAGCAGCGTACAGGGTTCAAACTATGGCTACACCTTC
d_gene: .; j_gene: TRBJ2-7; v_gene: TRBV13; abundance: .; CDR3aa: CASSLYALTYEQYF; CDR3nt: TGTGCCAGCAGCTTATACGCACTCACCTACGAGCAGTACTTC
d_gene: .; j_gene: TRBJ2-2; v_gene: TRBV7-6; abundance: .; CDR3aa: CASSQRAGNTGELFF; CDR3nt: TGTGCCAGCAGCCAGCGGGCGGGAAACACCGGGGAGCTGTTTTTT
d_gene: .; j_gene: TRBJ1-2; v_gene: TRBV2; abundance: .; CDR3aa: CASSENGDTSVAYGYTF; CDR3nt: TGTGCCAGCAGTGAGAACGGTGATACCTCTGTAGCCTATGGCTACACCTTC
d_gene: .; j_gene: TRBJ1-5; v_gene: TRBV19; abundance: .; CDR3aa: CASSIEGPRPGFYSNQPQHF; CDR3nt: TGTGCCAGTAGTATAGAAGGGCCCCGACCGGGGTTCTATAGCAATCAGCCCCAGCATTTT
d_gene: .; j_gene: TRBJ1-1; v_gene: TRBV5-4; abundance: .; CDR3aa: CATSPRDGNTEAFF; CDR3nt: TGTGCCACCTCTCCCAGGGATGGGAACACTGAAGCTTTCTTT
d_gene: .; j_gene: TRBJ2-7; v_gene: TRBV27; abundance: many; CDR3aa: CASSSAGKQGYEQYF; CDR3nt: TGTGCCAGCAGTTCCGCCGGGAAACAAGGGTACGAGCAGTACTTC
d_gene: .; j_gene: TRBJ1-2; v_gene: TRBV6-5; abundance: .; CDR3aa: CASSTGFYGYTF; CDR3nt: TGTGCCAGCAGTACAGGGTTCTATGGCTACACCTTC
d_gene: .; j_gene: TRBJ2-7; v_gene: TRBV20-1; abundance: once; CDR3aa: CSAKQVYEQYF; CDR3nt: TGCAGTGCTAAACAGGTCTACGAGCAGTACTTC
d_gene: TRBD1; j_gene: TRBJ2-5; v_gene: TRBV27; abundance: .; CDR3aa: CASSWDSKETQYF; CDR3nt: TGTGCCAGCAGTTGGGACAGCAAAGAGACCCAGTACTTC
d_gene: .; j_gene: TRBJ2-7; v_gene: TRBV2; abundance: .; CDR3aa: CASHWGGNEQYF; CDR3nt: TGTGCCAGCCATTGGGGAGGTAACGAGCAGTACTTC
d_gene: .; j_gene: TRBJ1-5; v_gene: TRBV28; abundance: .; CDR3aa: CASSLSTDLNQPQHF; CDR3nt: TGTGCCAGCAGTTTATCGACAGACCTCAATCAGCCCCAGCATTTT
d_gene: .; j_gene: TRBJ1-3; v_gene: TRBV7-8; abundance: .; CDR3aa: CASSFQVELGNTIYF; CDR3nt: TGTGCCAGCAGCTTCCAAGTAGAGCTGGGAAACACCATATATTTT
d_gene: TRBD2; j_gene: TRBJ2-7; v_gene: TRBV7-9; abundance: .; CDR3aa: CASSPGVGTREYEQYF; CDR3nt: TGTGCCAGCAGCCCCGGGGTGGGGACTAGAGAATACGAGCAGTACTTC
d_gene: TRBD1; j_gene: TRBJ1-5; v_gene: TRBV11-2; abundance: .; CDR3aa: CASSHRDRNQPQHF; CDR3nt: TGTGCCAGCAGCCACCGGGACAGAAATCAGCCCCAGCATTTT
d_gene: .; j_gene: TRBJ2-7; v_gene: TRBV6-2/TRBV6-3; abundance: once; CDR3aa: CASSYSPSATYEQYF; CDR3nt: TGTGCCAGCAGTTACTCGCCCAGCGCGACCTACGAGCAGTACTTC
d_gene: TRBD1; j_gene: TRBJ2-5; v_gene: TRBV19; abundance: once; CDR3aa: CASSIQGASETQYF; CDR3nt: TGTGCCAGTAGTATCCAGGGGGCGTCAGAGACCCAGTACTTC
d_gene: .; j_gene: TRBJ1-1; v_gene: TRBV5-1; abundance: .; CDR3aa: CASSLDTGNTEAFF; CDR3nt: TGCGCCAGCAGCTTGGATACAGGGAACACTGAAGCTTTCTTT
d_gene: .; j_gene: TRBJ1-1; v_gene: TRBV7-9; abundance: .; CDR3aa: CASSPPGVNTEAFF; CDR3nt: TGTGCCAGCAGCCCTCCCGGAGTGAACACTGAAGCTTTCTTT
d_gene: .; j_gene: TRBJ2-7; v_gene: TRBV7-8; abundance: .; CDR3aa: CASSLGQTSEQYF; CDR3nt: TGTGCCAGCAGCTTAGGACAGACAAGTGAGCAGTACTTC
d_gene: TRBD2; j_gene: TRBJ2-7; v_gene: TRBV7-2; abundance: once; CDR3aa: CASSITSGSSYEQYF; CDR3nt: TGTGCCAGCAGCATCACTAGCGGGAGCTCCTACGAGCAGTACTTC
d_gene: .; j_gene: TRBJ1-1; v_gene: TRBV9; abundance: .; CDR3aa: CASSVSSGTEAFF; CDR3nt: TGTGCCAGCAGCGTATCGTCCGGCACTGAAGCTTTCTTT
d_gene: .; j_gene: TRBJ1-2; v_gene: TRBV4-1; abundance: .; CDR3aa: CASSQVFREQGGPNYGYTF; CDR3nt: TGCGCCAGCAGCCAAGTATTCCGGGAACAGGGTGGACCTAACTATGGCTACACCTTC
d_gene: .; j_gene: TRBJ1-4; v_gene: TRBV7-9; abundance: few; CDR3aa: CASSLSEGRNEKLFF; CDR3nt: TGTGCCAGCAGCTTAAGTGAGGGCAGAAATGAAAAACTGTTTTTT